These 14 T cell receptor beta chains share one sample of origin, sequenced in a study of ipilimumab plus nivolumab after autologous stem cell transplantation. Produced via immunoSEQ multiplex PCR; TCRdb's table is partial and in-frame only. Of about 15,000 clones in the sample, roughly 70% are singletons; the top ten hold less than 25%. The sample here was PBMCs, taken in a trial of ipilimumab plus nivolumab as post-transplant consolidation. The source of these receptors is a male donor with diffuse large B-cell lymphoma.

This clone was counted a few times. CDR3 loop: CASKGVSHEQYF. The CDR3 nucleotides read TGTGCCAGCAAGGGGGTCTCTCACGAGCAGTACTTC. The chain uses TRBV11-2 and TRBJ2-7; TRBD1 might be the D (6 bases). Per the germline V gene, CDR1 is SGHAT and CDR2 is FQNNGV. V was shortened by 7 bases and J by 5 bases, with 12 bases between the two germline ends. The CDR3 sequence is 12 residues long.

This clone has a single count. The V and J genes are TRBV5-8 and TRBJ1-6, with D possibly being TRBD1 (6 bases). CDR3 length: 15 residues. The V end was cut by 2 bases, the J end by 7 bases, with 13 bases between. The V gene's germline CDR1 is SGHTS and CDR2 YDEGEE. Here the CDR3 reads CASSLQGGWNSPLHF. The CDR3 nucleotides are TGTGCCAGCAGCTTACAGGGAGGATGGAATTCACCCCTCCACTTT.

The chain uses TRBV5-4 and TRBJ1-5; perhaps TRBD1 as D (5 bases). CDR3 length: 16 residues. The V and J ends lost 0 bases and 0 bases respectively, with 10 bases between them. Germline lookup yields CDR1 SGHNT and CDR2 YYREEE (reference sequence). In DNA, the CDR3 is TGTGCCAGCAGCTTGGGCGGGGGGTATAGCAATCAGCCCCAGCATTTT. Protein sequence: CASSLGGGYSNQPQHF.

The V gene is TRBV28, the J gene TRBJ2-7, with D uncertain. The CDR3 runs to 12 residues. From germline, CDR1 is MDHEN and CDR2 SYDVKM. V lost 2 bases, J lost 5 bases, and 7 bases lay in between. CDR3 DNA: TGTGCCAGCAGTTTAAAGGCCCACGAGCAGTACTTC. This gives the protein CASSLKAHEQYF.

The rearrangement joins TRBV6-4 to TRBJ2-6; D is uncertain. This CDR3 contains 13 residues. Looked up from germline, CDR1 is MRHNA and CDR2 is SNTAGT. Trimming removed 3 bases from V and 4 bases from J, with 4 bases in between. Here the CDR3 reads CASSEGGANVLTF. As DNA, the CDR3 is TGTGCCAGCAGTGAAGGAGGGGCCAACGTCCTGACTTTC.

The chain has TRBV5-1 and TRBJ2-1, with D hard to call. Germline V CDR1 and CDR2: SGHRS, YFSETQ. The ends were cut back, 1 base at V and 5 bases at J, with 13 bases in the middle. This CDR3 region has 15 residues. In DNA, the CDR3 is TGCGCCAGCAGCTTGAGCGTTTATAACGACAATGAGCAGTTCTTC. This gives the protein CASSLSVYNDNEQFF.

This clone showed up many times. V gene TRBV4-1 combines with J gene TRBJ1-1; 8 bases are shared with TRBD1. This CDR3 comprises 15 residues. Trimming removed 0 bases from V and 1 base from J; junction bases left unmatched: 1. Per germline, CDR1 MGHRA and CDR2 YSYEKL. The CDR3 loop is CASSQDDRGNTEAFF. The CDR3 DNA sequence: TGCGCCAGCAGCCAAGATGACAGGGGGAACACTGAAGCTTTCTTT.

This chain joins TRBV6-1 and TRBJ2-2; 11 nucleotides agree with TRBD1. The CDR3 runs to 14 residues. Germline-derived CDR1 and CDR2 are MNHNS and SASEGT. The trim removed 6 bases at V and 5 bases at J, leaving 2 bases unmatched. CDR3 nucleotide sequence: TGTGCCAGCAGGGACAGGGGGCATACCGGGGAGCTGTTTTTT. Translated: CASRDRGHTGELFF.

The table lists this clone with a count of one. J is TRBJ2-2 and V is TRBV10-3; TRBD1 agrees at 7 bases. CDR1 and CDR2 (germline): ENHRY, SYGVKD. The CDR3 is 13 residues long. V shed 9 bases, J shed 3 bases, and the junction held 4 bases outside the gene matches. The chain's CDR3 is CAIGGADTGELFF. CDR3 nucleotides: TGTGCCATAGGGGGCGCAGACACCGGGGAGCTGTTTTTT.

V and J are TRBV6-1 and TRBJ2-1; unclear D gene. Trimming removed 5 bases from V and 7 bases from J, with 12 bases in between. The germline CDR1 and CDR2 sequences are MNHNS and SASEGT. This CDR3 spans 13 amino acids. The CDR3 DNA reads as TGTGCCAGCAGTACCTGGCCCGGTAATGAGCAGTTCTTC. It codes for CASSTWPGNEQFF.

The gene calls are TRBV5-1 and TRBJ1-5, with D possibly matching TRBD1 (5 bases). In germline, CDR1 is SGHRS, CDR2 YFSETQ. CDR3 length equals 15 residues. Trimming took off 1 base at V and 3 bases at J, with 11 bases between the two ends. The CDR3 DNA reads as TGCGCCAGCAGCTTGCGGGGGTTGGACAATCAGCCCCAGCATTTT. Its protein product is CASSLRGLDNQPQHF.

The V gene is TRBV4-2, the J gene TRBJ2-7; 12 bases align to TRBD2. Germline V gene sequence: CDR1 LGHNA, CDR2 YNFKEQ. The CDR3 spans 14 residues. V was pared by 3 bases and J by 4 bases, with 1 base of the junction left unmatched. The CDR3 DNA reads as TGTGCCAGCAGCCACGGGACTAGCGGGTACGAGCAGTACTTC. It codes for CASSHGTSGYEQYF.

Points on this clone: The junction does not match germline at one end; this may be a read error. This sequence joins TRBV5-1 and TRBJ1-5, with a tentative D call TRBD1 (5 bases). Germline CDR1 and CDR2: SGHRS and YFSETQ. The CDR3 extends over 16 amino acids. CDR3 residues: CASSLGGGYSNQPQHF. For the CDR3, the DNA is TGTGCCAGCAGCTTGGGCGGGGGGTATAGCAATCAGCCCCAGCATTTT.

This clone was counted once. The CDR3 nucleotides are TGTGCCAGCAGTGGTAGATTGGTTCTAGCGGGGGGGAAAAGCTCCTACGAGCAGTACTTC. It is translated as CASSGRLVLAGGKSSYEQYF. The rearrangement uses TRBV2 and TRBJ2-7; 12 nucleotides agree with TRBD2. The germline CDR1 and CDR2 sequences are SNHLY and FYNNEI. Unmatched junction bases numbered 16, after V lost 4 bases and J lost 0 bases. This CDR3 spans 20 amino acids.